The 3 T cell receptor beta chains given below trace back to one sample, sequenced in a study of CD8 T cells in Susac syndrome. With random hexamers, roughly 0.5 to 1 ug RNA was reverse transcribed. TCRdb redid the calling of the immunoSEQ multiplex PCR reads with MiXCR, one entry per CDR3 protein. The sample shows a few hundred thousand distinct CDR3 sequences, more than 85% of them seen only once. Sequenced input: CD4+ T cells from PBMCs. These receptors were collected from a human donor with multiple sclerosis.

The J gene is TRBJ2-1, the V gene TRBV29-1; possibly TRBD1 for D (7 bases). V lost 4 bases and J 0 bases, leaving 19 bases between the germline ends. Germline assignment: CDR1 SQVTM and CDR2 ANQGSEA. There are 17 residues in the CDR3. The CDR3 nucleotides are TGCAGCGTTGGCGGGATGGGACAGACCGGCTCCTACAATGAGCAGTTCTTC. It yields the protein CSVGGMGQTGSYNEQFF.

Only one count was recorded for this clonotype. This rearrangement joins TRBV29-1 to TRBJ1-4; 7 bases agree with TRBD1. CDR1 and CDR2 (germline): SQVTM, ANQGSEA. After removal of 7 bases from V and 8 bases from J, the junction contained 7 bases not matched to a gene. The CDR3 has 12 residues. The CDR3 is CSARQGSEKLFF. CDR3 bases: TGCAGCGCCCGACAGGGAAGCGAAAAACTGTTTTTT.

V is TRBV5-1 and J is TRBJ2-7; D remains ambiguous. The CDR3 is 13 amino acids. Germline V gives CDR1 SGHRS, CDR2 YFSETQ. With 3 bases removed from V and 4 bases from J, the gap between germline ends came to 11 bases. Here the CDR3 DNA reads TGCGCCAGCAGCTCATCCGGGCATTACGAGCAGTACTTC. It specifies CASSSSGHYEQYF. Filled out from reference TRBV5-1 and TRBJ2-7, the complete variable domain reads KAGVTQTPRYLIKTRGQQVTLSCSPISGHRSVSWYQQTPGQGLQFLFEYFSETQRNKGNFPGRFSGRQFSNSRSEMNVSTLELGDSALYLCASSSSGHYEQYFGPGTRLTVT.